These 10 T cell receptor beta chains came from one sample sequenced in a study of shared clonotypes between healthy human individuals. Clones were sequenced by immunoSEQ multiplex PCR, and TCRdb holds only the in-frame ones, with some missing. Seen here are under 600,000 clones, approximately 97% observed once, and the top ten hold 0.045% to 0.06%. Sequences were obtained from naive CD4+ T cells sorted from blood. The subset here: CD45RA+ positively selected. These receptors were taken from a woman in her twenties or thirties in good health.

The chain couples TRBV2 to TRBJ2-5; TRBD2 matches at 7 bases. V was pared by 1 base and J by 0 bases, with 5 bases of the junction left unmatched. The CDR3 consists of 16 residues. From germline, CDR1 is SNHLY and CDR2 FYNNEI. In DNA form, the CDR3 reads TGTGCCAGCAGTGAAGAAACAGCGGGGTACCAAGAGACCCAGTACTTC. Protein product: CASSEETAGYQETQYF.

This sequence joins TRBV12-5 and TRBJ2-1; 12 nucleotides line up with TRBD2. Germline V gene sequence: CDR1 LGHNT, CDR2 FRNRAP. The CDR3 contains 19 residues. J lost 1 base, V lost 5 bases, and 12 bases had no gene match. CDR3: CASGMPGLAGPWSYNEQFF. CDR3 DNA: TGTGCTAGTGGTATGCCGGGACTAGCGGGCCCCTGGTCCTACAATGAGCAGTTCTTC.

The chain recombines TRBV27 with TRBJ2-7, with 10 bases that match TRBD2. V was clipped by 4 bases and J by 3 bases; unmatched bases: 3. From germline, CDR1 is MNHEY and CDR2 SMNVEV (reference sequence). The length of the CDR3 is 14 residues. The CDR3 protein is CASSSLAGNYEQYF. CDR3 nucleotides: TGTGCCAGCAGTTCACTAGCGGGGAACTACGAGCAGTACTTC.

This chain links TRBV5-1 with TRBJ2-1; no definite D call. Looked up from germline, CDR1 is SGHRS and CDR2 is YFSETQ. Between the trimmed V and J ends, which lost 5 bases and 0 bases, there was a span of 15 bases. The CDR3 is made up of 16 amino acids. CDR3 in amino acids: CASRAAYRSSYNEQFF. The DNA of the CDR3 is TGCGCCAGCAGAGCTGCGTATCGGAGCTCCTACAATGAGCAGTTCTTC.

This sequence joins TRBV2 and TRBJ2-5, with unresolved D. Judging by the DNA end, TRBJ2-7 fits better; the J call may be wrong. Germline CDR1 SNHLY, CDR2 FYNNEI. The CDR3 is 13 amino acids. The CDR3 DNA follows: TGTGCCAGCAGTGAAGGTCCACTCTACGAGCAGTACTTC. This encodes CASSEGPLYEQYF.

CDR3 bases: TGTGCCAGCAGTGTACACCAAGCTGGAAACACCATATATTTT. Translating it yields CASSVHQAGNTIYF. This chain connects TRBV28 to TRBJ1-3; D unresolved. V dropped 5 bases and J dropped 2 bases, with 10 bases sitting between them. There are 14 residues in the CDR3. Germline loops: CDR1 MDHEN, CDR2 SYDVKM.

V is TRBV5-1 and J is TRBJ1-1; 9 bases agree with TRBD1. V gave up 4 bases and J gave up 1 base; unmatched junction bases: 2. Germline CDR1 and CDR2: SGHRS and YFSETQ. The CDR3 is 14 amino acids. This CDR3 is CASSGQGQNTEAFF. CDR3 in DNA: TGCGCCAGCAGCGGACAGGGGCAGAACACTGAAGCTTTCTTT.

This rearrangement joins TRBV19 to TRBJ2-3, with 8 bases identical to TRBD2. The junction had 11 bases not matched to a gene; V was cut back by 5 bases and J by 10 bases. The CDR3 runs 14 residues. Germline V gene lookup returns CDR1 LNHDA and CDR2 SQIVND (reference sequence). CDR3 region: CASSPVAGSGAQYF. The CDR3 coding sequence is TGTGCCAGTAGTCCGGTAGCGGGATCTGGAGCGCAGTATTTT.

Comments on this clone: Distinct nucleotide sequences in the sample also encode this CDR3. The chain carries TRBV19 and TRBJ2-7; 14 nucleotides align to TRBD2. The CDR3 has 15 residues. Trimming cost V 3 bases and J 4 bases; bases outside gene matches: 2. CDR1 is LNHDA, CDR2 SQIVND, per germline (reference sequence). The CDR3 protein is CASSIGLAGGYEQYF. CDR3 bases: TGTGCCAGTAGTATCGGACTAGCGGGAGGTTACGAGCAGTACTTC.

The rearrangement uses TRBV7-2 and TRBJ2-2; D is undetermined. Germline CDR1 is SGHTA and CDR2 is FQGNSA. Trimming took off 3 bases at V and 7 bases at J, with 6 bases between the two ends. The CDR3 has 12 amino acids. This chain's CDR3 is CASSFSVGELFF. In DNA, the CDR3 is TGTGCCAGCAGCTTTTCGGTCGGGGAGCTGTTTTTT. Using reference TRBV7-2 and TRBJ2-2 for the parts outside the CDR3, the full variable domain is GAGVSQSPSNKVTEKGKDVELRCDPISGHTALYWYRQSLGQGLEFLIYFQGNSAPDKSGLPSDRFSAERTGGSVSTLTIQRTQQEDSAVYLCASSFSVGELFFGEGSRLTVL.